This TCR beta chain came from a study of T cell repertoires in cytomegalovirus infection. Study as a whole: Recently identified HLA-C-restricted and well-studied HLA-B-restricted CMV epitopes were used.

TCRdb reanalysed the reads using MiXCR and keeps one entry per CDR3 protein. This repertoire shows approximately 1,000,000 distinct CDR3 sequences, approximately 31% found once; its top ten account for roughly an eighth. The CDR3 is 14 residues long. Germline V gives CDR1 MNHEY, CDR2 SMNVEV (reference sequence). V was trimmed by 9 bases and J by 3 bases, leaving 17 bases between them. With regard to this clonotype: The antigen remains undetermined.

This specimen consisted of cultured CD8+ T cells from PBMCs, obtained from culture after CMV antigen stimulation. The source of this sequence is a human donor in good health (CMV status not recorded). Some clones in this sample may be carry-over from other donors' samples. V and J are TRBV27 and TRBJ1-1; D is perhaps TRBD1 (5 bases). The CDR3, as DNA: TGTGCCAGTTCGTGGGGGAGCGAGGACACTGAAGCTTTCTTT. Amino acids: CASSWGSEDTEAFF.